The source of this T cell receptor (beta chain) is a study of T cells after yellow fever vaccination. CDR1 is SGHTA and CDR2 is FQGTGA in the germline V gene. V was cut by 0 bases and J by 5 bases, with 13 bases left in between. There are 15 residues in the CDR3. A process of 5'RACE template switching, which added a universal primer site and UMIs, was used to make TCR cDNA. MiXCR was run by TCRdb on the 5' RACE reads, yielding one entry per CDR3 protein. The data hold approximately 160,000 distinct CDR3 sequences, with roughly 6.4% observed a single time. The study, taken as a whole, reports: At under 97% for CD4 and 75% to 90% for CD8, most primary-vaccination clones showed up again after the booster. Clonotypes appearing in both CD4 and CD8 compartments existed, and their share was small. Highly abundant clonotypes carried over from the bulk population could end up in FACS-sorted repertoires as contaminants.

To note about this clonotype: As yet, its antigen is unknown.

The starting material was CD4+ T cells sorted from PBMCs, obtained on the day of the first yellow fever vaccination. This receptor was identified in a man younger than 30 who received the YFV17D yellow fever vaccine. The rearrangement links TRBV7-3 to TRBJ2-5; unclear D gene. CDR3 sequence reads: CASSLTAVLGETQYF. As DNA, the CDR3 is TGTGCCAGCAGCTTAACGGCTGTTTTGGGGGAGACCCAGTACTTC.